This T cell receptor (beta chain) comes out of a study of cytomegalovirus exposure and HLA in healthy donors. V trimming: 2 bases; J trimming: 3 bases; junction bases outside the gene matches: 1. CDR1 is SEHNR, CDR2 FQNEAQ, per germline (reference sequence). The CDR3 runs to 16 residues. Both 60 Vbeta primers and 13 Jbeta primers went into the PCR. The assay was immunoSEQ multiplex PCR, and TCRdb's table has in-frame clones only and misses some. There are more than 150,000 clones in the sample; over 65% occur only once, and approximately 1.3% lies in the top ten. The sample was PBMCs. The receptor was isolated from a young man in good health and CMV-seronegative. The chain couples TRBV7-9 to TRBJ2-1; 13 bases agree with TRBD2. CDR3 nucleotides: TGTGCCAGCAGCTTAAGGACTAGCGGGAGCTACAATGAGCAGTTCTTC. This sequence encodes CASSLRTSGSYNEQFF.